This T cell receptor (beta chain) was documented in a study of blood T cell repertoires in COVID-19. CDR3 length equals 17 residues. CDR1 and CDR2 (germline): MNHEY, SMNVEV (reference sequence). Between the trimmed V and J ends, which lost 2 bases and 6 bases, there was a span of 22 bases. In the study's own analysis: The assay estimated nucleated cells by amplifying reference gene primers. Libraries were prepared by immunoSEQ multiplex PCR; TCRdb keeps only in-frame clonotypes and omits some of them. V, J and clone size are taken as reported in that table, and D and trimming were inferred from the DNA itself. The repertoire holds about 400,000 clones, with roughly 90% as singletons. In this sample, this clone turned up once.

J is TRBJ1-1 and V is TRBV27, with a tentative D call TRBD1 (5 bases). The receptor was derived from a woman in her thirties or forties with acute COVID-19. The specimen was PBMCs or T cells enriched from blood (not recorded which). CDR3 residues: CASSLGGQGGSGSEAFF. The CDR3, as DNA: TGTGCCAGCAGTTTAGGTGGGCAGGGAGGGTCGGGCTCTGAAGCTTTCTTT.